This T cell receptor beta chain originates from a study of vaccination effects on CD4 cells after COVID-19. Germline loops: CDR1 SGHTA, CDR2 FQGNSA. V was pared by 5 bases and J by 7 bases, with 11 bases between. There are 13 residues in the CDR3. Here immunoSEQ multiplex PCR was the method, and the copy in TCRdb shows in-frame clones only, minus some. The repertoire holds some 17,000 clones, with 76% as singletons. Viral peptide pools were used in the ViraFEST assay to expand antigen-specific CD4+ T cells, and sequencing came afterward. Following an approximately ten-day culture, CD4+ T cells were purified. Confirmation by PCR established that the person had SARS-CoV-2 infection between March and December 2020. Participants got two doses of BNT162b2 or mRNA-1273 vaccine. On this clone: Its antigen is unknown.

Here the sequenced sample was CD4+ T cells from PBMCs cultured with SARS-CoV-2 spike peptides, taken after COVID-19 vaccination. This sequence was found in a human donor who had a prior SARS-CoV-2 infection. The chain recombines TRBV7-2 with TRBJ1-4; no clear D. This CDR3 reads CASSAAASEKLFF. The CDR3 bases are TGTGCCAGCAGCGCGGCGGCGAGTGAAAAACTGTTTTTT.